This TCR beta chain was recorded in a study of shared clonotypes between healthy human individuals. Study outcomes and limitations: Naive subsets typically showed greater estimated richness than memory subsets. A reduction in generation probabilities was seen for non-shared clonotypes relative to those shared by all four donors.

The CDR3 has 16 residues. V lost 3 bases to trimming and J lost 7 bases, with 20 bases between them. Germline V gene lookup returns CDR1 MGHRA and CDR2 YSYEKL. The data were produced by immunoSEQ multiplex PCR, yet TCRdb's version contains in-frame clones alone and is incomplete. The profile shows nearly 2 million clones, about 94% of them singletons. Terminally differentiated effector memory CD45RA+ cells were excluded by CCR7 positive selection of CD45RO-negative cells. As to this clone: Its antigen is as yet unknown.

The receptor was derived from a man aged 18 to 29 in good health. V and J are TRBV4-1 and TRBJ2-3, with D possibly matching TRBD2 (6 bases). Material for sequencing was naive CD8+ T cells sorted from blood. CDR3 nucleotides: TGCGCCAGCAGCCACCCCGGAGGGTTTTTAGATAATACGCAGTATTTT. It codes for CASSHPGGFLDNTQYF.